This T cell receptor (beta chain) was sequenced for a study of shared clonotypes between healthy human individuals (dated by TCRdb to the early 2020s). At the level of the whole study: The cohort included three men and a couple of women between 18 and 49 years of age. Per donor, three plates each were used for CD4 naive and CD4 memory, two for CD8 naive, and one for CD8 memory. Blood TCR repertoires of a handful of healthy adults were deeply sequenced to estimate repertoire size and the extent of clonotype sharing between individuals. Different laboratories and diverse techniques were used to prepare libraries and sequence TCR repertoires, to increase sequencing depth and limit assay-specific biases. Each donor's leukapheresis produced roughly between roughly 0.85 and 9.5 billion PBMCs.

The CDR3 runs 13 amino acids, cysteine and phenylalanine included. Only the CDR3 portion is preserved as DNA: 39 bases, with reading frame beginning at the first base. At the junction V is shortened by 4 bases and J by 9 bases, with 14 bases in between. Per the germline V gene, SGHDT is the CDR1 and YYEEEE is the CDR2. What the work shows at the level of the full study, not this receptor alone: Incomplete sequencing was indicated by rarefaction of sorted-subset datasets, despite the large sequencing depth. The small number of donors limited the genetic and exposure-history diversity represented. Larger estimated clonotype richness was generally found for naive subsets than for memory subsets. Compared with non-shared clonotypes, the clonotypes found in all four sorted-subset donors had higher generation probabilities. Pairwise subsampling led to the expectation that sequencing depth would affect the degree of clonotype sharing among donors. Sampling was limited to blood, and TCR repertoires in tissue likely differ from TCR repertoires in blood. Across a handful of donors, roughly 5% of naive CD4, approximately 3.6% of naive CD8, 2% to 2.5% of memory CD4, and 0.4% to 0.45% of memory CD8 clonotypes were shared.

This clone came up a few times. It lacks a known antigen. The record has no base qualities; no much larger clone is one base away. The donors were healthy, HIV-negative adults who had no recently reported acute infections or vaccinations. All donors were Caucasian adults living in Nashville, Tennessee, USA. CD4+ T cells were enriched by magnetic negative selection, after which naive cells were positively selected on CD45RA and the negative fraction was taken as the memory subset. After blood collection by leukapheresis, PBMCs were isolated using Ficoll-Histopaque density gradient centrifugation and then cryopreserved in the vapor phase of liquid nitrogen. Analytical flow cytometry was used to check the purity and quantity of every magnetically sorted T cell population. Genomic DNA was isolated from each sorted fraction and quantified by UV absorbance on a Nanodrop 2000c. Using the deep immunoSEQ assay, TCR CDR3 regions were amplified from genomic DNA by multiplex PCR. Extracted genomic DNA from each cell subset was distributed evenly across all wells of several immunoSEQ 96-well plates, and each plate was treated as a replicate. Each replicate PCR for sorted subsets received approximately 200 ng genomic DNA, equal to tens of thousands of T cell genomes. Purified libraries were quantified with a Qubit 3.0 fluorometer, sized on a Bioanalyzer 2100, and re-quantified with the KAPA Library Quantification kit. A separate single-read 150-cycle Illumina NextSeq 550 flow cell was used to sequence each immunoSEQ 96-well plate. Processing in the source paper ran as follows. The immunoSEQ output contained only junctional sequences without quality scores, so filtering could not match that applied to full-length reads. Sequences were annotated with PyIR, a Python wrapper for IgBLAST v1.9, using IMGT germline references to assign V/J genes and CDR3. Any read was removed if the V/J assignment was weak (E-value above 1e-6), the CDR3 was missing, or the read contained stop codons, out-of-frame junctions, or ambiguous translated residues. V3J clonotypes were defined as sequences sharing an identical inferred V gene, J gene, and CDR3 amino acid sequence. The percentage overlap between two repertoires was calculated by dividing the number of shared unique clonotypes by the size of the smaller repertoire. Repertoire richness was assessed with RTK rarefaction, the Chao1 estimator, and Recon v2.1 estimates of unobserved clonotypes. Generation probabilities for all TCRbeta clonotypes obtained by the gDNA method from a few donors were computed using OLGA. TCRdb took this table from immuneACCESS and kept in-frame rearrangements with V and J called. Such tables lack part of the clones; where checked against another copy, unresolved V genes explain under half of the gap, and the rest is unexplained. The DNA gave D and trimming, while V, J and clone size come from that table. This sample is represented by some 350,000 clones; roughly 70% of them were singletons. The ten largest make up 10% to 13% of the sample.

The chain is made from TRBV5-6 and TRBJ2-1, with no confident D gene call. This sequence was found in a man younger than 40 in good health. Material for sequencing was memory CD4+ T cells sorted from blood. The cell subset or site label corresponds to: CD45RA-negative fraction. The encoded CDR3 is CASSPQRSREQFF. The nucleotides read TGTGCCAGCAGCCCACAGCGTAGCCGTGAGCAGTTCTTC.